A selection of T cell receptor beta chains follows, all from one sample in a study of blood T cell repertoires in COVID-19. Only in-frame clones appear in the TCRdb table, and some are missing; sequencing was by immunoSEQ multiplex PCR. The data show around 61,000 clones, with around 84% seen just once and around 3.5% held by the top ten. The specimen sequenced was peripheral blood. Receptor source: a man in his fifties or sixties with active COVID-19. Both conserved end residues are part of each CDR3. Fields, in order: J gene, V gene, CDR3 protein.

>TRBJ1-1|TRBV30
CAWSTQGGEAFF
>TRBJ2-1|TRBV24-1
CATSDQLAVNNEQFF
>TRBJ2-7|TRBV10-3
CAIRPPGGSSYEQYF
>TRBJ2-5|TRBV25-1
CASSYAAEETQYF
>TRBJ2-7|TRBV6-1
CASSDHPQGAVGYEQYF
>TRBJ2-3|TRBV5-1
CASSLNGATQYF
>TRBJ1-2|TRBV25-1
CASNDRENYGYTF
>TRBJ1-4|TRBV6-5
CASTHRAVNEKLFF
>TRBJ2-6|TRBV5-1
CASSLTGEVVGANVLTF
>TRBJ2-1|TRBV4-1
CASSQDVGVGGGIGEQFF
>TRBJ2-1|TRBV4-2
CASSQEQGGRLAGAEQFF
>TRBJ1-2|TRBV2
CASSRDRARGYTF
>TRBJ1-2|TRBV7-2
CASSPQADSYGYTF
>TRBJ2-1|TRBV9
CASSVTSGSSYNEQFF
>TRBJ1-5|TRBV10-3
CAISDPRREGNSNQPQHF
>TRBJ1-1|TRBV19
CASSIGQGAANTEAFF
>TRBJ2-3|TRBV10-3
CAISESASGSQNTDTQYF
>TRBJ2-1|TRBV5-6
CASSPLRLAVYNEQFF
>TRBJ1-1|TRBV12-3/TRBV12-4
CASSSRDTEAFF
>TRBJ1-3|TRBV9
CASSEGGGGWNTIYF
>TRBJ2-6|TRBV6-6
CASSPGTGGSGANVLTF
>TRBJ2-7|TRBV5-1
CASSATGTSGRQYEQYF
>TRBJ1-5|TRBV28
CATKDRGVKNQPQHF
>TRBJ1-1|TRBV2
CASNVSPNTEAFF
>TRBJ2-7|TRBV5-4
CASSPQAGSGYEQYF
>TRBJ1-2|TRBV9
CASSVAPILGGDGLPGYTF
>TRBJ2-3|TRBV16
CASSQSEGVVDTQYF
>TRBJ1-6|TRBV28
CASSSPGPAGNSPLHF
>TRBJ2-2|TRBV19
CASSKSQGAGTGELFF
>TRBJ2-5|TRBV11-2
CASSSQTGLQETQYF
>TRBJ1-1|TRBV5-1
CASSSDRATEAFF
>TRBJ2-3|TRBV7-9
CASSSRQTDTQYF
>TRBJ1-2|TRBV7-9
CASSLTGESAYGYTF
>TRBJ1-2|TRBV29-1
CSVTGGITGYTF
>TRBJ1-1|TRBV6-5
CASSHRAMNTEAFF
>TRBJ2-6|TRBV6-5
CASRVGGSGANVLTF
>TRBJ1-3|TRBV7-8
CASSEPTGPLSGNTIYF
>TRBJ2-7|TRBV7-2
CASSAIEGAEQYF
>TRBJ1-1|TRBV13
CASKPTGTNTEAFF
>TRBJ2-5|TRBV2
CASSRGAEETQYF
>TRBJ2-5|TRBV9
CASSPFGQGQQETQYF
>TRBJ1-1|TRBV30
CAWSGGGGTEAFF
>TRBJ1-2|TRBV28
CASSLFLRVGYTF
>TRBJ2-7|TRBV12-2
CASRSTQLERNEQYF
>TRBJ2-5|TRBV7-9
CASSFPRTLRAETQYF
>TRBJ2-6|TRBV27
CASSPVGSGANVLTF
>TRBJ2-3|TRBV19
CASSPGLAGRTDTQYF
>TRBJ1-2|TRBV10-3
CAISESNYLSSYTF
>TRBJ1-2|TRBV2
CASNKDRVGYGYTF
>TRBJ2-1|TRBV18
CASSPGLALYNEQFF
>TRBJ2-7|TRBV20-1
CSASREAYEQYF
>TRBJ2-7|TRBV5-5
CASSQASTQVYEQYF
>TRBJ2-7|TRBV3-1/TRBV3-2
CASSRTGATYEQYF
>TRBJ2-1|TRBV5-4
CASSLGLSYNEQFF
>TRBJ2-5|TRBV2
CASREFGPETQYF
>TRBJ1-3|TRBV7-8
CASSDRGSGNTIYF
>TRBJ2-2|TRBV19
CASSMGGGNTGELFF